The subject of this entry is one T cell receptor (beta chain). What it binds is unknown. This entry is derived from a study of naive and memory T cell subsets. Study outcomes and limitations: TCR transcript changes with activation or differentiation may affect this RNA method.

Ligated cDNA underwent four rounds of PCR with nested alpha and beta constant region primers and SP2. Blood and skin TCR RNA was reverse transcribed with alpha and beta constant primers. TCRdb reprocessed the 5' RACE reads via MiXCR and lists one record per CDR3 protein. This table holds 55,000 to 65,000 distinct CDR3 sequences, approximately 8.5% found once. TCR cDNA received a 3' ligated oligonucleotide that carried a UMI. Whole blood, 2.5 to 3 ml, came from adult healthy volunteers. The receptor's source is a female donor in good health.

CDR3 residues: CSARDGGWNEKLFF. The CDR3 DNA reads TGCAGTGCTAGAGATGGGGGATGGAATGAAAAACTGTTTTTT. The rearrangement uses TRBV20-1 and TRBJ1-4, with D possibly matching TRBD1 (5 bases). V lost 0 bases and J 5 bases, leaving 10 bases between the germline ends. Per the germline V gene, CDR1 is DFQATT and CDR2 is SNEGSKA (reference sequence). There are 14 residues in the CDR3.